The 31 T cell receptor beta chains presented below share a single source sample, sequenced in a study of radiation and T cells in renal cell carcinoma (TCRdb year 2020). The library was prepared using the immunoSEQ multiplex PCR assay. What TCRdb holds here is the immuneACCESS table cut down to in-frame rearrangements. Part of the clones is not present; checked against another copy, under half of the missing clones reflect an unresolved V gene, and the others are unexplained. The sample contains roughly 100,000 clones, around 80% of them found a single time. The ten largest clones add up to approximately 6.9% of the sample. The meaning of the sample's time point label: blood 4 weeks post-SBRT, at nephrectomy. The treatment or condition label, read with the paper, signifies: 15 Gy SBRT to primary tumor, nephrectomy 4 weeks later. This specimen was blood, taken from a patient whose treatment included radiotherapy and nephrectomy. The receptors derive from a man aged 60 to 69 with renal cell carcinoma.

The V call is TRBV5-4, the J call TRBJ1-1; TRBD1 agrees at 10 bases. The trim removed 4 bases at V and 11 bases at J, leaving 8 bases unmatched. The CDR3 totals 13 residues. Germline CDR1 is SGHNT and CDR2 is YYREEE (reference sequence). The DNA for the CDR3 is TGTGCCAGCAGCCCCCGGACAGGGGGGATGGCTTTCTTT. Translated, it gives CASSPRTGGMAFF. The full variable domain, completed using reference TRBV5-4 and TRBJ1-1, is ETGVTQSPTHLIKTRGQQVTLRCSSQSGHNTVSWYQQALGQGPQFIFQYYREEENGRGNFPPRFSGLQFPNYSSELNVNALELDDSALYLCASSPRTGGMAFFGQGTRLTVV.

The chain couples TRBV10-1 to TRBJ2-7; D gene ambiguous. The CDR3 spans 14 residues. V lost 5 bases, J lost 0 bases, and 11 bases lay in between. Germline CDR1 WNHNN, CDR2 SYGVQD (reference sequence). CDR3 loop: CASSRFGFSYEQYF. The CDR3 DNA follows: TGCGCCAGCAGTCGCTTCGGGTTCTCCTACGAGCAGTACTTC.

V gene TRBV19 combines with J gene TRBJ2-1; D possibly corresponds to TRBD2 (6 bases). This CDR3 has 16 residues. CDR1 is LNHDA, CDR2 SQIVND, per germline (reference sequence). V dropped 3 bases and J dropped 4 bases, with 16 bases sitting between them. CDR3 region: CASSIFGGEPYNEQFF. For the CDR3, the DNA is TGTGCCAGTAGTATTTTTGGCGGGGAGCCATACAATGAGCAGTTCTTC.

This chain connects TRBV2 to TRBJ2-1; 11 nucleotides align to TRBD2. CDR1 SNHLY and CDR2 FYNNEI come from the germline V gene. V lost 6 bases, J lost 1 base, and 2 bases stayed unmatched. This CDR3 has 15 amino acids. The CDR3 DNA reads TGTGCCAGCAGAACTAGCGGGAGTTCCTACAATGAGCAGTTCTTC. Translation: CASRTSGSSYNEQFF.

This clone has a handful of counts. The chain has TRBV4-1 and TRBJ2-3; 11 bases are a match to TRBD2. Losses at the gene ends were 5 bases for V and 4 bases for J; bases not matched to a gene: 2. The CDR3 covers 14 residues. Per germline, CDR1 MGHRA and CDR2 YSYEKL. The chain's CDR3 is CASSLAGGSDTQYF. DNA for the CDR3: TGCGCCAGCAGCTTAGCGGGAGGGTCAGATACGCAGTATTTT.

CDR3 sequence (DNA): TGTGCCAGTAGTATAGGCAATCAGCCCCAGCATTTT. This gives the protein CASSIGNQPQHF. The chain uses TRBV19 and TRBJ1-5; D unresolved. The CDR3 is 12 residues long. Germline assignment: CDR1 LNHDA and CDR2 SQIVND (reference sequence). Trimming pared 1 base from V and 2 bases from J, leaving 0 bases between.

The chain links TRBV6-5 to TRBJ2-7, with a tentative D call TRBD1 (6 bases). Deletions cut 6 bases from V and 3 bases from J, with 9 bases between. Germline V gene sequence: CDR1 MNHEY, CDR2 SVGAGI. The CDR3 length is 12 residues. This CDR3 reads CASSRGIYEQYF. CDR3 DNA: TGTGCCAGCAGCAGGGGAATCTACGAGCAGTACTTC.

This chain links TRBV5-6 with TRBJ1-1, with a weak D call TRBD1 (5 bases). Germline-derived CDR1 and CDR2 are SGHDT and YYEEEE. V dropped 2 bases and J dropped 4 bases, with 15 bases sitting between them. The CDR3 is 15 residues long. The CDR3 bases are TGTGCCAGCAGCTTTACAGGAAGGAGGGGCACTGAAGCTTTCTTT. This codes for CASSFTGRRGTEAFF.

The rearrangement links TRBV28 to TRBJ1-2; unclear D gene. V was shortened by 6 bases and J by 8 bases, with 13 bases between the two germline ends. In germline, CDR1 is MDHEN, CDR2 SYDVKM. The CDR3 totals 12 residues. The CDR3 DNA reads TGTGCCAGCAGGACCTCTGTGCAGGGCTACACCTTC. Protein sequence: CASRTSVQGYTF.

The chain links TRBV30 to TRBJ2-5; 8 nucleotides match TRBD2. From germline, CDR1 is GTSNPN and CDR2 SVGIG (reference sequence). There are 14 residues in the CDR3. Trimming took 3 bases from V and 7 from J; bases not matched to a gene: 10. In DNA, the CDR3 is TGTGCCTGGAGCGGGACTAGAGTCAGGGCGACCCAGTACTTC. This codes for CAWSGTRVRATQYF.

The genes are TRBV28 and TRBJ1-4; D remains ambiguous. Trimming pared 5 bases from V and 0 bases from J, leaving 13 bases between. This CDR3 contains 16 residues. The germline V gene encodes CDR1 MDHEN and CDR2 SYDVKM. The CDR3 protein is CASSLSGLPTNEKLFF. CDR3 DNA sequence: TGTGCCAGCAGTCTATCCGGACTACCAACTAATGAAAAACTGTTTTTT.

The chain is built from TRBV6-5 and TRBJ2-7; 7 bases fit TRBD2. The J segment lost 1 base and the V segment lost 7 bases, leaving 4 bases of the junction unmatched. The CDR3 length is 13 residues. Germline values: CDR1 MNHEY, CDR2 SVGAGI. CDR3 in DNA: TGTGCCAGCACAAGCGGGGCGTCCTACGAGCAGTACTTC. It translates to CASTSGASYEQYF.

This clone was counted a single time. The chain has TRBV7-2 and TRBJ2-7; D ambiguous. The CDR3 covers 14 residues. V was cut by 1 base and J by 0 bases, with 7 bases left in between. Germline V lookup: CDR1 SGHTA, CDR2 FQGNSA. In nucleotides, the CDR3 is TGTGCCAGCAGCTTAGTCGGCAGCTCCTACGAGCAGTACTTC. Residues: CASSLVGSSYEQYF.

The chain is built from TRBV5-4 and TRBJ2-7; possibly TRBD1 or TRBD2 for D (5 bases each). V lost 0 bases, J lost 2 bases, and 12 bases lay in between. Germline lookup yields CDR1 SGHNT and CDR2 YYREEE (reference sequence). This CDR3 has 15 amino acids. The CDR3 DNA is TGTGCCAGCAGCTTGGCTCCGGGACCCACCTACGAGCAGTACTTC. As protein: CASSLAPGPTYEQYF.

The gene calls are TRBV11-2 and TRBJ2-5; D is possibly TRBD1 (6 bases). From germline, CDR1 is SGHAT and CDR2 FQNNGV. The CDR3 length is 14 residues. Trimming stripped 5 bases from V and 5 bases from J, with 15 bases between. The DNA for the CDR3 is TGTGCCAGCAGCGTAGGCCTTAGGGGGGAGACCCAGTACTTC. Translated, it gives CASSVGLRGETQYF.

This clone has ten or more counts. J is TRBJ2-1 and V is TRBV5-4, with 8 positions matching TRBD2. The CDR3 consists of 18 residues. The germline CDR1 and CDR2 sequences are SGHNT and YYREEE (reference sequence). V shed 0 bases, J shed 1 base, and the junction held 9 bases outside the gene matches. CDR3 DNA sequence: TGTGCCAGCAGCTTGGGATACATAACTAGCGGATCCTACAATGAGCAGTTCTTC. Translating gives CASSLGYITSGSYNEQFF.

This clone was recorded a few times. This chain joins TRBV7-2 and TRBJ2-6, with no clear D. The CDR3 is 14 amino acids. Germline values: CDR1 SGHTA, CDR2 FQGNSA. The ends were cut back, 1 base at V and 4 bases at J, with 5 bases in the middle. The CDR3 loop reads CASSLGPGANVLTF. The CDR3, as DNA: TGTGCCAGCAGCTTAGGTCCGGGGGCCAACGTCCTGACTTTC.

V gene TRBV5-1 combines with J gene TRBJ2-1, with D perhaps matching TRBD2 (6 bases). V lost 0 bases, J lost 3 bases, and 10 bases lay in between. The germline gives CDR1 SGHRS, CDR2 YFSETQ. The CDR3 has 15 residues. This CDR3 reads CASSLERRDYNEQFF. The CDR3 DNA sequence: TGCGCCAGCAGCTTGGAGCGGCGGGACTACAATGAGCAGTTCTTC.

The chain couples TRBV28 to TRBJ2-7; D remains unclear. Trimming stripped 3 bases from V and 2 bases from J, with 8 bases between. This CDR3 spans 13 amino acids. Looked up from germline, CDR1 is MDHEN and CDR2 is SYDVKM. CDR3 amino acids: CASSLDRTYEQYF. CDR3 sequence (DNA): TGTGCCAGCAGTTTGGATCGGACCTACGAGCAGTACTTC.

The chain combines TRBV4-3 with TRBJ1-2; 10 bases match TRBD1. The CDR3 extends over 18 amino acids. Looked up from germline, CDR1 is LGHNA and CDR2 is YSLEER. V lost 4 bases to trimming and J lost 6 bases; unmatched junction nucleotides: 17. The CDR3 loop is CASSLEIPNGQGDHGYTF. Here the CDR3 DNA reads TGCGCCAGCAGCCTAGAAATCCCAAACGGACAGGGGGACCATGGCTACACCTTC.

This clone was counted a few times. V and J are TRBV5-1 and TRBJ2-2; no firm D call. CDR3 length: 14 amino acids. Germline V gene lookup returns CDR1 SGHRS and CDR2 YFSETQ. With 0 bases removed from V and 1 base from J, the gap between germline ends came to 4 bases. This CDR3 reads CASSLAMNTGELFF. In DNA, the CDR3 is TGCGCCAGCAGCTTGGCTATGAACACCGGGGAGCTGTTTTTT.

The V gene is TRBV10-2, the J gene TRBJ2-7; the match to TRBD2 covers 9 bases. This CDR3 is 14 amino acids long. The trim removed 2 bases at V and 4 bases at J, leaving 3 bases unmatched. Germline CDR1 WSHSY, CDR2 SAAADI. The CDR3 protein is CASSEGTSLYEQYF. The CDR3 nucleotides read TGCGCCAGCAGTGAGGGGACTAGCTTATACGAGCAGTACTTC.

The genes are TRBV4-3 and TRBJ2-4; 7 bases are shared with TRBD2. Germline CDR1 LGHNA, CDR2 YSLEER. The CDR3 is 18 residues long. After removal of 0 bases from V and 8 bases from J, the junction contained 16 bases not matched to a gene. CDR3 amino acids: CASSQERGGLGQWDIQYF. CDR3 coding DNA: TGCGCCAGCAGCCAAGAGAGGGGAGGGCTAGGGCAATGGGACATTCAGTACTTC.

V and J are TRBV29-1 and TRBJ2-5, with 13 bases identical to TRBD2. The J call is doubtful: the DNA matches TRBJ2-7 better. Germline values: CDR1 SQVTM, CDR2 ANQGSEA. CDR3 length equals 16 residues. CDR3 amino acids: CSVEYPGLAGNYEQYF. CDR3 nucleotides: TGCAGCGTTGAATATCCGGGACTAGCGGGGAACTACGAGCAGTACTTC.

The CDR3 region is CASSYGQGSGNTIYF. The CDR3 DNA reads TGTGCCAGCAGTTACGGGCAGGGGTCTGGAAACACCATATATTTT. This chain joins TRBV6-6 and TRBJ1-3; TRBD1 is a possible D gene (6 bases). Germline-derived CDR1 and CDR2 are MNHNY and SVGAGI (reference sequence). This CDR3 region has 15 residues. Trimming removed 2 bases from V and 1 base from J, with 9 bases in between.

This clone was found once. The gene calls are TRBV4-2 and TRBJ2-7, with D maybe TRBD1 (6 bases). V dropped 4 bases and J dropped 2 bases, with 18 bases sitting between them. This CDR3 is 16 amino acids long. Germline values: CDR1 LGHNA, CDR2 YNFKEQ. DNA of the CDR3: TGTGCCAGCAGCCCAGAGACCGGGACAACCACCTACGAGCAGTACTTC. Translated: CASSPETGTTTYEQYF.

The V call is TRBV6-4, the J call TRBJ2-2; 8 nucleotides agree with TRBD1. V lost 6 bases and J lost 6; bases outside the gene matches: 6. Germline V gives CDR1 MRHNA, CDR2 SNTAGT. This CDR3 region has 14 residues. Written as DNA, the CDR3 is TGTGCCAGCAGGGCAGGGACAGGTGCCGGGGAGCTGTTTTTT. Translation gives CASRAGTGAGELFF.

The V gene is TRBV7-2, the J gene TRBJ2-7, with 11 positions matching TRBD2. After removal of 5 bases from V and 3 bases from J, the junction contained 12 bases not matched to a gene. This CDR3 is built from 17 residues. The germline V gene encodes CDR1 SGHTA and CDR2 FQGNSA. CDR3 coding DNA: TGTGCCAGCAGCGCTTCTTCCGGGACTAGCGGAGACTACGAGCAGTACTTC. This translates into CASSASSGTSGDYEQYF.

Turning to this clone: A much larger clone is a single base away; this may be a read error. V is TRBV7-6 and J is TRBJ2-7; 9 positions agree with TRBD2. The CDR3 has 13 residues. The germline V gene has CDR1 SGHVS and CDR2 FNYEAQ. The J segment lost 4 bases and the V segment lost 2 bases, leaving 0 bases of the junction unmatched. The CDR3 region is CASSLTSGYEQYF. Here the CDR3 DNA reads TGTGCCAGCAGCTTAACTAGCGGGTACGAGCAGTACTTC.

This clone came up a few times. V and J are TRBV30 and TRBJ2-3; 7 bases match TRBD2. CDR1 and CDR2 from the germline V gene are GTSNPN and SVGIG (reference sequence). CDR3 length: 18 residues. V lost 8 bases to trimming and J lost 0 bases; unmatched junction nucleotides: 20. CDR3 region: CAGTTRRAGLLSTDTQYF. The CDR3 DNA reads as TGTGCCGGAACAACTCGACGGGCGGGACTACTTAGCACAGATACGCAGTATTTT.

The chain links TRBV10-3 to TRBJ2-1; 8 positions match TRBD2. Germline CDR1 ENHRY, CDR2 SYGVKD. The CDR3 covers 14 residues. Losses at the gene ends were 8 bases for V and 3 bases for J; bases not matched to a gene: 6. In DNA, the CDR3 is TGTGCCATCGCGAGCGGGAGTTTCTACAATGAGCAGTTCTTC. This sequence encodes CAIASGSFYNEQFF.